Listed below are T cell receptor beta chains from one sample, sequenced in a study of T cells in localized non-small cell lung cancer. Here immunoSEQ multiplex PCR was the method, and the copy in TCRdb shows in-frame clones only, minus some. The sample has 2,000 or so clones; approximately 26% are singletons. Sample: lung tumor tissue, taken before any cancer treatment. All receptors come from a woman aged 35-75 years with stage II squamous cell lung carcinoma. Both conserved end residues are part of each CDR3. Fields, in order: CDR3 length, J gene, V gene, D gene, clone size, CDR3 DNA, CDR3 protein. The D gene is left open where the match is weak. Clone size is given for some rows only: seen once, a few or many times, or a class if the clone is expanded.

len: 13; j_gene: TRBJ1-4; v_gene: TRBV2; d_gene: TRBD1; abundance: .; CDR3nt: TGTGCCAGCCACAGGGGCGAATCCGAAAAACTGTTTTTT; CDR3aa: CASHRGESEKLFF
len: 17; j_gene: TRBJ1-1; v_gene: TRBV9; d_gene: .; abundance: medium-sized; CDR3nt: TGTGCCAGCAGCGTAGGGTACACAGGGCCGGGGAACACTGAAGCTTTCTTT; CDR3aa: CASSVGYTGPGNTEAFF
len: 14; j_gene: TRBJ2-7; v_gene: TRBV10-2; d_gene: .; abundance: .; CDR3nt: TGCGCCAGCAGCTCAAGAGGGGGCTCCTACGAGCAGTACTTC; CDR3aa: CASSSRGGSYEQYF
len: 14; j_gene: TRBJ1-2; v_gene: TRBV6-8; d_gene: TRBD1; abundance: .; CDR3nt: TGTGCCAGCAAAGGGGACAGGGGTCCCCTTGGCTACACCTTC; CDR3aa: CASKGDRGPLGYTF
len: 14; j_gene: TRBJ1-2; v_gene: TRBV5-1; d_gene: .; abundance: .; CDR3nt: TGCGCCAGCAGCTTGGCAGGGGCCAACTATGGCTACACCTTC; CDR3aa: CASSLAGANYGYTF
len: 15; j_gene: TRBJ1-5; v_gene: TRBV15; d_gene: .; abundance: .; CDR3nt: TGTGCCACCAGCTCCCAGACCGGGGGTGGTCAGCCCCAGCATTTT; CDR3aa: CATSSQTGGGQPQHF
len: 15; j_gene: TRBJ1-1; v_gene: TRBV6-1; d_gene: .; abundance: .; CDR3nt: TGTGCCATCAGTGAAGGCCTGCCCTTGAACACTGAAGCTTTCTTT; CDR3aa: CAISEGLPLNTEAFF
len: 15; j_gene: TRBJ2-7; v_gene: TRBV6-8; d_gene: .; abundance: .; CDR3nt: TGTGCCAGCAGTTCGCCGGGACGCAGCTCCTACGAGCAGTACTTC; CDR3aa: CASSSPGRSSYEQYF
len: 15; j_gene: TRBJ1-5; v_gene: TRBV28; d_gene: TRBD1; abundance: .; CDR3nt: TGTGCCAGCAGCTCCGGGACAGGGAATCGTCAGCCCCAGCATTTT; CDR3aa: CASSSGTGNRQPQHF
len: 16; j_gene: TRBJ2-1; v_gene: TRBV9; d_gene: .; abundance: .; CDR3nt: TGTGCCAGCAGCGGCAGCGGCGGAGGAACCTACAATGAGCAGTTCTTC; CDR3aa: CASSGSGGGTYNEQFF
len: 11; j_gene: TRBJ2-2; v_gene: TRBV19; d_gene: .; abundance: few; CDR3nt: TGTGCCAGTAGTAACTATGGGGAGCTGTTTTTT; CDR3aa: CASSNYGELFF
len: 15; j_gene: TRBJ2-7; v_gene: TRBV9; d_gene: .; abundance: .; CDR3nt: TGTGCCAGCAGCGTAGAATATGGGAGCTCCTACGAGCAGTACTTC; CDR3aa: CASSVEYGSSYEQYF
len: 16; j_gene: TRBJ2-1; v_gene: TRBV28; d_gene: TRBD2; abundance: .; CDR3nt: TGTGCCAGCAGACCCGGGGGTAGCGGGAGATACAATGAGCAGTTCTTC; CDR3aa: CASRPGGSGRYNEQFF
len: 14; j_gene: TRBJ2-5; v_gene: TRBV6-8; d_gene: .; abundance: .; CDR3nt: TGTGCCAGCAGTTTCAACCGGGCTGAAGAGACCCAGTACTTC; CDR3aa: CASSFNRAEETQYF
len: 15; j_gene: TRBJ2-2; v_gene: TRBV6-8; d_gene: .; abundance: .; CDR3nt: TGTGCCAGCAGTTACTACGGGACACGCACCGGGGAGCTGTTTTTT; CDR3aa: CASSYYGTRTGELFF
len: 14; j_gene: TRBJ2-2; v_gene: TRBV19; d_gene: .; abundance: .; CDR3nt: TGTGCCAGTAGTTCCCCAGGGAACACCGGGGAGCTGTTTTTT; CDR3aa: CASSSPGNTGELFF
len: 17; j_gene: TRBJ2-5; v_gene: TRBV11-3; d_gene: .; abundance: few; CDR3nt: TGTGCCAGCAGCCAAGGAGGGGGCATATCGGGACGGGAGACCCAGTACTTC; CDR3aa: CASSQGGGISGRETQYF
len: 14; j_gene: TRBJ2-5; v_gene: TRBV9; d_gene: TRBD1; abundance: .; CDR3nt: TGTGCCAGCAGGGCAGGGACAGGGTGGGAGACCCAGTACTTC; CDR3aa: CASRAGTGWETQYF
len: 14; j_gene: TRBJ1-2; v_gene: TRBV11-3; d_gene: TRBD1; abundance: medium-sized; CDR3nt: TGTGCCAGCAGCCTTGGGACAGGGGGCTATGGCTACACCTTC; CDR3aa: CASSLGTGGYGYTF
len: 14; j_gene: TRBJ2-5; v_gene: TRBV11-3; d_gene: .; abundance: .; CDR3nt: TGTGCCAGCAGCTTAGATCGTGGCCGAGAGACCCAGTACTTC; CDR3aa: CASSLDRGRETQYF
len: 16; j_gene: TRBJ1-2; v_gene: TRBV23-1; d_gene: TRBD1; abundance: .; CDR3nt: TGCGCCAGCAGCCAAGATCGCACAGGGGGATTCTATGGCTACACTTTC; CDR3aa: CASSQDRTGGFYGYTF
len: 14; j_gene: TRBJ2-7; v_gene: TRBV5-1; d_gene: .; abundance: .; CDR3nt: TGCGCCAGCAGCTTGGGATGGGCCACAGACGAGCAGTACTTC; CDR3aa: CASSLGWATDEQYF
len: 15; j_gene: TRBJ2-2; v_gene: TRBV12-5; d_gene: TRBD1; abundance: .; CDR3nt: TGTGCTAGCCGACAGGGGGTGGGGACCACCGGGGAGCTGTTTTTT; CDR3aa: CASRQGVGTTGELFF